The T cell receptor beta chain under discussion was sequenced for a study of OX40 agonist ivuxolimab in advanced cancers. Study-level information: Eligibility rules accepted prior anti-PD-1, anti-PD-L1 or anti-CTLA-4 therapy, and over 35% had some. Study-level results: Still undetermined is the antigen specificity of the expanded peripheral T cells.

In the case of this clone: The antigen remains undetermined.

Sequencing used immunoSEQ multiplex PCR; TCRdb keeps in-frame clones, though not all of them. The repertoire has tens of thousands of clones, around 85% of them found once; the top ten carry around 4.2%. CDR1 is LNHDA, CDR2 SQIVND, per germline (reference sequence). The V and J ends lost 3 bases and 6 bases respectively, with 18 bases between them. CDR3 size: 15 residues. The sequence was obtained from an adult with an advanced solid tumor such as melanoma, head and neck, liver or kidney cancer. This chain uses TRBV19 with TRBJ2-7; possible D gene TRBD1, 6 bases. The source was CD4+ or CD8+ T cells sorted from blood, collected in a trial of the OX40 agonist ivuxolimab. The CDR3 loop reads CASSISTGSPLEQYF. The CDR3 bases are TGTGCCAGTAGTATTTCTACAGGGTCCCCCCTCGAGCAGTACTTC.